This T cell receptor (beta chain) was profiled in a study of T cell clonality in common variable immunodeficiency. The table lists this clone with many counts. Libraries were prepared by immunoSEQ multiplex PCR; TCRdb keeps only in-frame clonotypes and omits some of them. Observed in the sample are about 45,000 clones, none of them singletons. Sample: peripheral blood mononuclear cells. The clonotype comes from a person between 18 and 75 years old in good health.

The CDR3 is CASSLGEGTEAFF. CDR3 DNA, as far as it was read: TGTGCCAGCAGCTTAGGAGAGGGGACTGAA. The chain couples TRBV7-6 to TRBJ1-1; maybe TRBD1 (5 bases). The read ends 3 residues early relative to the CDR3; the germline J gene fills the gap. The CDR3 extends over 13 amino acids. Germline V CDR1 and CDR2: SGHVS, FNYEAQ. Trimming shortened V by 1 base and J by 5 bases, and 8 bases separated the two germline ends.